This record concerns one T cell receptor beta chain sequence. Antigen unknown. This sample stems from a study of CD8+ T cells in alopecia areata. Study background: A 6-month off-drug phase came after tofacitinib, which had lasted 6 to 18 months.

Isolated RNA was reverse transcribed into cDNA used as the sequencing template. Data came from immunoSEQ multiplex PCR; TCRdb stores just in-frame clones and leaves some out. Altogether more than 75,000 clones are present, roughly two fifths being singletons, with the ten largest covering about 1.4%. Individuals with alopecia areata gave both lesional scalp punch biopsies and peripheral blood for collection. Whole-study results and caveats: Sequencing of scalp samples also includes resident alphabeta T cells from normal skin.

Deletions cut 7 bases from V and 3 bases from J, with 6 bases between. Germline CDR1 is SNHLY and CDR2 is FYNNEI. The CDR3 is 11 residues long. Sequenced: CD4+ T cells sorted from blood. The genes are TRBV2 and TRBJ2-5; D gene unclear. This TCR came from a human donor with alopecia areata. CDR3 loop: CASKPEETQYF. CDR3 sequence (DNA): TGTGCCAGCAAACCTGAAGAGACCCAGTACTTC.